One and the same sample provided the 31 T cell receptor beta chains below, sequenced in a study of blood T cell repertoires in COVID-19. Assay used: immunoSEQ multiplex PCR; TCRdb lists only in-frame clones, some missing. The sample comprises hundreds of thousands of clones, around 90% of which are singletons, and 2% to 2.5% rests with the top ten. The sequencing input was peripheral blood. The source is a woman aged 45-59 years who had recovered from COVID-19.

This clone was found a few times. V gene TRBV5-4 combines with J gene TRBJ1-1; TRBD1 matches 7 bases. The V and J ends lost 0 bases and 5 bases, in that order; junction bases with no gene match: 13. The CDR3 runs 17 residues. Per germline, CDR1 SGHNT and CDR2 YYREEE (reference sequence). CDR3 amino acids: CASSLEGGTGLGTEAFF. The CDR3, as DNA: TGTGCCAGCAGCTTGGAAGGGGGCACAGGGCTGGGTACTGAAGCTTTCTTT.

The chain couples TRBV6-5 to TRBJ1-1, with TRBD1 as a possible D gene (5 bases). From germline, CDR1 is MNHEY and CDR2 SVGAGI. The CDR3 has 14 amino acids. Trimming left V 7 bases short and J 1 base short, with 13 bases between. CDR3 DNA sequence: TGTGCCAGCACCCTCCAGGGAAGGAACACTGAAGCTTTCTTT. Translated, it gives CASTLQGRNTEAFF.

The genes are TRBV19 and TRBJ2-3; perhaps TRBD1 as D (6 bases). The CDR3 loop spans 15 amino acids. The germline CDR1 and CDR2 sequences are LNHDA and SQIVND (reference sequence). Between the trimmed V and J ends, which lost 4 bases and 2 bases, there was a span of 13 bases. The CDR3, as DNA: TGTGCCAGTAGTAGGCTCGGACAGCTCACAGATACGCAGTATTTT. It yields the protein CASSRLGQLTDTQYF.

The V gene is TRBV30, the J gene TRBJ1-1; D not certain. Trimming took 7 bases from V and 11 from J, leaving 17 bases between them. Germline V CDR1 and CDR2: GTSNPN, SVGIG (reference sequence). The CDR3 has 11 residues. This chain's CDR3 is CASGRTQRAFF. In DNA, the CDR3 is TGTGCCTCCGGACGGACCCAGCGGGCTTTCTTT.

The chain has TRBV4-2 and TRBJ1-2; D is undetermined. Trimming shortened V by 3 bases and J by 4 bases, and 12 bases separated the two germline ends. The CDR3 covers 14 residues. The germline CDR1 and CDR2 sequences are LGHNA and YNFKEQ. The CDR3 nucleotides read TGTGCCAGCAGCCACACGGGTTCGACCTATGGCTACACCTTC. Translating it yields CASSHTGSTYGYTF.

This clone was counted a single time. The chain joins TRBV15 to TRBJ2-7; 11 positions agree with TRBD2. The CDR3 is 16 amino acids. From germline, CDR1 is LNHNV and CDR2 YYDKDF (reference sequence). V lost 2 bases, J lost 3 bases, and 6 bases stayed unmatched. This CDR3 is CATSRLAGGLNYEQYF. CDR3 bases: TGTGCCACCAGCAGACTAGCGGGAGGACTCAACTACGAGCAGTACTTC.

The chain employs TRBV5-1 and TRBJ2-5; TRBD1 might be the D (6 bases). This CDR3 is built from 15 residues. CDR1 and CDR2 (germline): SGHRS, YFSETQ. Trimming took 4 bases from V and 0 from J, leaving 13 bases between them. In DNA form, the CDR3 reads TGCGCCAGCAGCCCCGGGACAAAGTACCAAGAGACCCAGTACTTC. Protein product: CASSPGTKYQETQYF.

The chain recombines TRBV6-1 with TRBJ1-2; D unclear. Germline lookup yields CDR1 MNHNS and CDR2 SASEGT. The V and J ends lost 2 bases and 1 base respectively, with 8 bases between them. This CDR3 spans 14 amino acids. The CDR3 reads CASSELVNNYGYTF. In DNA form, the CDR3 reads TGTGCCAGCAGTGAACTAGTCAATAACTATGGCTACACCTTC.

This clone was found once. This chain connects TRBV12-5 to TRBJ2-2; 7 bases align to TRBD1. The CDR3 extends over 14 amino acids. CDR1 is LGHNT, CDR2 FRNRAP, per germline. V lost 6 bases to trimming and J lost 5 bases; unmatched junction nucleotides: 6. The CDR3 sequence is CASGRQGRTGELFF. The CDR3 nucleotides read TGTGCTAGTGGGCGACAGGGACGTACCGGGGAGCTGTTTTTT.

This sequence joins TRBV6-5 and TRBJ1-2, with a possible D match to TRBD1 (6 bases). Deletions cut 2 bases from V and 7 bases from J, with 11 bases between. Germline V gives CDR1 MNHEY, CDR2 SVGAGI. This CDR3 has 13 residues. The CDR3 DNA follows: TGTGCCAGCAGTTACAACAGGGTTTTTGGCTACACCTTC. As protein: CASSYNRVFGYTF.

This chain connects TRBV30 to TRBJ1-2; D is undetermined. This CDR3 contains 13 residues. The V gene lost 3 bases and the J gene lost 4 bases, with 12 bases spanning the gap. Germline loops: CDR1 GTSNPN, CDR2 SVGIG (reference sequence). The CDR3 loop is CAWSELFGYGYTF. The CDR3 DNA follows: TGTGCCTGGAGCGAGTTGTTCGGCTATGGCTACACCTTC.

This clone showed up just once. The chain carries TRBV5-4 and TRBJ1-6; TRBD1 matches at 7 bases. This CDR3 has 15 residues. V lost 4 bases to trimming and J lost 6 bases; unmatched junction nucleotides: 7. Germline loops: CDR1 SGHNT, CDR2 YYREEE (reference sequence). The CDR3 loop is CASSRDRALNSPLHF. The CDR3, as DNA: TGTGCCAGCAGCCGAGACAGGGCACTTAATTCACCCCTCCACTTT.

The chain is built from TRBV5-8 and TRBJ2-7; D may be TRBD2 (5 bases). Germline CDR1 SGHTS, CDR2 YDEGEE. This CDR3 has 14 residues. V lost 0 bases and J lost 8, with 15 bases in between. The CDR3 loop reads CASSLAGRALQQYF. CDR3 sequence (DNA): TGTGCCAGCAGCTTGGCCGGGCGGGCTTTGCAGCAGTACTTC.

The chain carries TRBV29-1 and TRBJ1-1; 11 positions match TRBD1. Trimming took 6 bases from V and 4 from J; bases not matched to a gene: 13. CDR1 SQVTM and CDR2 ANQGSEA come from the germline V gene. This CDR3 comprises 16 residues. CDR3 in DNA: TGCAGCGTCTCGGACAGGGGGCGCGTGAGGGGCACTGAAGCTTTCTTT. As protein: CSVSDRGRVRGTEAFF. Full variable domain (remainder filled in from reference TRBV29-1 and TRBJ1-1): SAVISQKPSRDICQRGTSLTIQCQVDSQVTMMFWYRQQPGQSLTLIATANQGSEATYESGFVIDKFPISRPNLTFSTLTVSNMSPEDSSIYLCSVSDRGRVRGTEAFFGQGTRLTVV.

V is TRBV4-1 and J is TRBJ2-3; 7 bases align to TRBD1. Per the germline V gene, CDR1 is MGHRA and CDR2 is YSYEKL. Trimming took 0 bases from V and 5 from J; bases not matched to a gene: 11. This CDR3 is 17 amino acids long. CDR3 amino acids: CASSQDIPTGVKDTQYF. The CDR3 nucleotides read TGCGCCAGCAGCCAAGATATCCCTACAGGGGTTAAAGATACGCAGTATTTT.

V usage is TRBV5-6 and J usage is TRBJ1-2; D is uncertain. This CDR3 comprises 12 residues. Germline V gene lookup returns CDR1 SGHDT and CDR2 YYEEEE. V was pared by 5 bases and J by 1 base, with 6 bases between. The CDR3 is CASSPSNYGYTF. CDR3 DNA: TGTGCCAGCAGTCCCAGTAACTATGGCTACACCTTC.

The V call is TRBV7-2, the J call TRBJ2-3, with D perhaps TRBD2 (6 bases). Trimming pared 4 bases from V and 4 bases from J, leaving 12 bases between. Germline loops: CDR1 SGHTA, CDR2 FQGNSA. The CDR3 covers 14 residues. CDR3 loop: CASSSMWGADTQYF. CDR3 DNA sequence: TGTGCCAGCAGCTCCATGTGGGGGGCAGATACGCAGTATTTT.

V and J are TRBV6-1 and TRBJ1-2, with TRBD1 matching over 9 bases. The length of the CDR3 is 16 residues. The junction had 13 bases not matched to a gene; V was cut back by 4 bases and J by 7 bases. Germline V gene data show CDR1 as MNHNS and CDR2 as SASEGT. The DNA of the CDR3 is TGTGCCAGCAGTGCAAGCCCCGGACAGGGGTTTTCTGGCTACACCTTC. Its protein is CASSASPGQGFSGYTF.

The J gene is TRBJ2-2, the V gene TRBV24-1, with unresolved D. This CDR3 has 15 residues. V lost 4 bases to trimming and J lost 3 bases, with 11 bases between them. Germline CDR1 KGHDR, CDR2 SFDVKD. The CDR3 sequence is CATSEGTVHTGELFF. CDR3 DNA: TGTGCCACCAGTGAGGGCACGGTACACACCGGGGAGCTGTTTTTT.

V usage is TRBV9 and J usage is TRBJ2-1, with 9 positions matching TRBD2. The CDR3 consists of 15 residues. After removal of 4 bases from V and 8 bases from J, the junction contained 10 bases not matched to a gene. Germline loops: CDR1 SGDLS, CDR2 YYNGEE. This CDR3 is CASSPPRGLAYEQFF. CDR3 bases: TGTGCCAGCAGCCCTCCTAGGGGACTAGCTTATGAGCAGTTCTTC. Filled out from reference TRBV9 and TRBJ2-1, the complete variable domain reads DSGVTQTPKHLITATGQRVTLRCSPRSGDLSVYWYQQSLDQGLQFLIQYYNGEERAKGNILERFSAQQFPDLHSELNLSSLELGDSALYFCASSPPRGLAYEQFFGPGTRLTVL.

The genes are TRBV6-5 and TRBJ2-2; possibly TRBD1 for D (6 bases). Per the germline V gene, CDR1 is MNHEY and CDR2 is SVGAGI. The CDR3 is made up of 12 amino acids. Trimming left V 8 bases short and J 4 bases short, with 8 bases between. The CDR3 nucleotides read TGTGCCAGCCTAGGGGGCACCGGGGAGCTGTTTTTT. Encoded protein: CASLGGTGELFF.

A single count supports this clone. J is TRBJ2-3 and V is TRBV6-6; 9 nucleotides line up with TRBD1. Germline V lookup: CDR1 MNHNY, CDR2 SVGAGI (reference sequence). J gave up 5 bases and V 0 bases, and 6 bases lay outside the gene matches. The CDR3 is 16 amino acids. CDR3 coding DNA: TGTGCCAGCAGTTACTCCCCCGGGACAGGGCTAGATACGCAGTATTTT. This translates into CASSYSPGTGLDTQYF.

The DNA for the CDR3 is TGTGCCAGCAGCTTAAGGCGATCTAGGCAGAGAAACTACGAGCAGTACTTC. It is translated as CASSLRRSRQRNYEQYF. The chain carries TRBV7-2 and TRBJ2-7; D is unclear. The CDR3 sequence is 17 residues long. V gave up 2 bases and J gave up 3 bases, with 20 bases separating them. The germline gives CDR1 SGHTA, CDR2 FQGNSA.

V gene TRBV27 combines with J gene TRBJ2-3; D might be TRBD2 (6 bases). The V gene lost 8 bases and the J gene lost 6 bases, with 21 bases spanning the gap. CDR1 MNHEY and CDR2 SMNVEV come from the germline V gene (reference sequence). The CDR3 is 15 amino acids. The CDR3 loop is CASAGAGRLSDTQYF. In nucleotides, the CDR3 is TGTGCCAGCGCTGGGGCAGGGAGGCTTTCGGATACGCAGTATTTT.

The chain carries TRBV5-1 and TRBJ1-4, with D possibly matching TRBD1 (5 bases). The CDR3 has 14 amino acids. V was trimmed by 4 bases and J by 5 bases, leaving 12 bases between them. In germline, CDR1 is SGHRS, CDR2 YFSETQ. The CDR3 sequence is CASSHDSENEKLFF. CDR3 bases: TGCGCCAGCAGCCATGACAGCGAGAATGAAAAACTGTTTTTT.

This CDR3 reads CASSYGWQDYNSPLHF. The DNA for the CDR3 is TGTGCCAGCAGTTACGGTTGGCAGGACTATAATTCACCCCTCCACTTT. The V and J genes are TRBV6-6 and TRBJ1-6; D is ambiguous. The CDR3 has 16 amino acids. Germline lookup yields CDR1 MNHNY and CDR2 SVGAGI (reference sequence). Trimming took off 2 bases at V and 3 bases at J, with 11 bases between the two ends.

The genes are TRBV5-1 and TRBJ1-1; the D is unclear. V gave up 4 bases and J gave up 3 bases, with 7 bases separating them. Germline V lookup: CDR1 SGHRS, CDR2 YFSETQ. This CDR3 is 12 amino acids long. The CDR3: CASSRGDTEAFF. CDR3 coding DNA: TGCGCCAGCAGCAGAGGCGACACTGAAGCTTTCTTT.

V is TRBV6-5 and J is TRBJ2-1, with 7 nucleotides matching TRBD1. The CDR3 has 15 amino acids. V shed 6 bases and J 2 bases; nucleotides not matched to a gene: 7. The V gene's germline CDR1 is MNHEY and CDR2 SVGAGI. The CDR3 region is CASRSTTGAYNEQFF. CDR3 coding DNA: TGTGCCAGCAGGTCCACAACAGGGGCCTACAATGAGCAGTTCTTC.

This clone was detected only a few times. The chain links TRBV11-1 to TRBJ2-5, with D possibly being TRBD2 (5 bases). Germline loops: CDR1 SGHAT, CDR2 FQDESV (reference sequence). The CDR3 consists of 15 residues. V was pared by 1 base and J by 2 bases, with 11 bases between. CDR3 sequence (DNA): TGTGCCAGCAGCTTAGGTGGTACGGGGCAAGAGACCCAGTACTTC. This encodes CASSLGGTGQETQYF.

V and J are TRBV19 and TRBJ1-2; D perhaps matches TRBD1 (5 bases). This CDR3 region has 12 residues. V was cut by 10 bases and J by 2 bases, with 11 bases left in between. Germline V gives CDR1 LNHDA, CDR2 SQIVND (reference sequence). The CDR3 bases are TGTGCCACCAGCCGGGGGAACTATGGCTACACCTTC. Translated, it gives CATSRGNYGYTF. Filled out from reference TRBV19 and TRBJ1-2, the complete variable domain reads DGGITQSPKYLFRKEGQNVTLSCEQNLNHDAMYWYRQDPGQGLRLIYYSQIVNDFQKGDIAEGYSVSREKKESFPLTVTSAQKNPTAFYLCATSRGNYGYTFGSGTRLTVV.

The CDR3 loop reads CASSLWDRNSYEQYF. Written as DNA, the CDR3 is TGTGCCAGCAGCTTATGGGACAGAAACTCCTACGAGCAGTACTTC. V gene TRBV7-6 combines with J gene TRBJ2-7; 7 bases line up with TRBD1. This CDR3 region has 15 residues. Germline CDR1 is SGHVS and CDR2 is FNYEAQ. With 2 bases clipped from V and 0 bases from J, the junction kept 4 bases outside the gene matches.